A selection of T cell receptor beta chains follows, all from one sample in a study of early T cells in non-severe SARS-CoV-2 infection. TCRdb recomputed calls from the 5' RACE reads with MiXCR, one row per CDR3 protein. The repertoire includes 55,000 to 75,000 distinct CDR3 sequences, 9% to 15% of them detected once, and around 1.7% sits in the top ten. The specimen was whole blood. These receptors originate from an adult who was a healthcare worker with PCR-confirmed SARS-CoV-2 infection or an uninfected control (not recorded which). Each CDR3 is given with its conserved first and last residue. The D gene is left open where the match is weak. Size is omitted from some rows. Given values are once, few, many or a class for expanded clones.

v_call	j_call	d_call	clone_size	cdr3_length	cdr3_nt	cdr3_aa
TRBV28	TRBJ1-1	TRBD1	many	15	TGTGCCAGCAGCGAAACCGGGACAGGGGGGACTGAAGCTTTCTTT	CASSETGTGGTEAFF
TRBV7-6	TRBJ1-3	TRBD1	many	16	TGTGCCAGCAGCACAAGACAGGGGGCTAAAGGAAACACCATATATTTT	CASSTRQGAKGNTIYF
TRBV6-2/TRBV6-3	TRBJ1-5	.	many	16	TGTGCCAGCAGGGATTTACAGGGCGGTGCGGATCAGCCCCAGCATTTT	CASRDLQGGADQPQHF
TRBV6-2/TRBV6-3	TRBJ2-5	.	.	18	TGTGCCAGCAGTTACGCGTGGAGCCCGACAGGCCTTTGGGAGACCCAGTACTTC	CASSYAWSPTGLWETQYF
TRBV12-3/TRBV12-4	TRBJ1-2	TRBD1	few	17	TGTGCCAGCAGCTCCTACCCAGAGACAGGGGCGTTCTTTGGCTACACCTTC	CASSSYPETGAFFGYTF
TRBV12-5	TRBJ1-5	.	many	19	TGTGCTAGTGGTTTGGTGTCAGGACAACGTTTTAATAGCAATCAGCCCCAGCATTTT	CASGLVSGQRFNSNQPQHF
TRBV7-2	TRBJ2-1	.	few	17	TGTGCCAGCAGCCCCGGACTCCCCCGGTTGTCCTACAATGAGCAGTTCTTC	CASSPGLPRLSYNEQFF
TRBV19	TRBJ2-3	.	many	14	TGTGCCAGTAGTACCCGACATAGTTGGGATACGCAGTATTTT	CASSTRHSWDTQYF
TRBV19	TRBJ2-5	.	.	14	TGTGCCAGTAGTCCATCACAGGGAGGGGAGACCCAGTACTTC	CASSPSQGGETQYF
TRBV7-9	TRBJ2-3	TRBD1	few	15	TGTGCCAGCAGCCGAGGCGACAGGGGTACAGATACGCAGTATTTT	CASSRGDRGTDTQYF
TRBV29-1	TRBJ2-1	.	.	13	TGCAGCGCCCTTGGCAGAGGTGACAATGAGCAGTTCTTC	CSALGRGDNEQFF
TRBV5-1	TRBJ1-4	TRBD1	.	15	TGCGCCAGCAGGTCCGGGACAGGACAACGTGAAAAACTGTTTTTT	CASRSGTGQREKLFF
TRBV10-3	TRBJ2-3	.	.	18	TGTGCCATCAGCGAGGACCCGGGGGACCTCACCGGGACAGATACGCAGTATTTT	CAISEDPGDLTGTDTQYF
TRBV11-2	TRBJ1-1	TRBD1	many	15	TGTGCCAGCAGACCCGTGGACAGGCTGAACACTGAAGCTTTCTTT	CASRPVDRLNTEAFF